This is a list of T cell receptor beta chains from one sample in a study of blood T cell repertoires in COVID-19. Profiling relied on immunoSEQ multiplex PCR, and the TCRdb table lists in-frame clones only, not all of them. The table includes over 95,000 clones, about 89% detected once. The sequencing input was peripheral blood. All receptors derive from a human donor with acute or convalescent COVID-19. The donor label of this sample is uncertain. The CDR3 runs from the conserved cysteine through the conserved F or W. Each record gives: D gene, J gene, V gene, clone size, CDR3 protein, CDR3 DNA. A D gene is named only where the DNA matches it firmly. Size is stated for part of the rows, as once, few or many counts, or as a class when the clone is expanded.

TRBD1,TRBJ1-3,TRBV19,once,CATRNRGLGGNTIYF,TGTGCCACCCGCAACAGGGGCCTCGGAGGAAACACCATATATTTT
.,TRBJ1-6,TRBV5-1,.,CASSLTGSGRSPLHF,TGCGCCAGCAGCTTGACAGGTTCGGGTAGGTCACCCCTCCACTTT
TRBD1,TRBJ2-7,TRBV28,.,CASQPGGGAYEQYF,TGTGCCAGCCAACCAGGGGGTGGGGCCTACGAGCAGTACTTC
TRBD1,TRBJ2-3,TRBV9,.,CASSATGVSTDTQYF,TGTGCCAGCAGCGCGACAGGGGTTAGCACAGATACGCAGTATTTT
.,TRBJ2-7,TRBV28,.,CASSFSPRVYEQYF,TGTGCCAGCAGTTTCTCCCCCAGGGTCTACGAGCAGTACTTC
.,TRBJ2-7,TRBV28,.,CASSLSGSDSYEQYF,TGTGCCAGCAGTCTCTCAGGGTCAGATTCCTACGAGCAGTACTTC
.,TRBJ1-2,TRBV6-5,.,CASIGDANYGYTF,TGTGCCAGCATAGGGGATGCTAACTATGGCTACACCTTC
.,TRBJ1-4,TRBV29-1,.,CSVEIGVREKLFF,TGCAGCGTTGAGATAGGGGTACGGGAAAAACTGTTTTTT
TRBD2,TRBJ2-3,TRBV18,.,CASSPPGLAGGSTDTQYF,TGTGCCAGCTCACCACCGGGACTAGCGGGGGGATCCACAGATACGCAGTATTTT
TRBD1,TRBJ1-2,TRBV6-6,.,CASSSGTGRGYTF,TGTGCCAGCAGTTCCGGGACAGGGCGTGGCTACACCTTC
TRBD1,TRBJ1-1,TRBV3-1/TRBV3-2,.,CATRGIRGIAFF,TGTGCCACCAGAGGGATCAGGGGGATAGCTTTCTTT
.,TRBJ2-7,TRBV10-2,.,CASSLSGSYEQYF,TGCGCCAGCAGTCTGAGCGGTTCCTACGAGCAGTACTTC
.,TRBJ1-4,TRBV27,.,CASSSSGRTNEKLFF,TGTGCCAGCAGTTCGTCAGGGCGAACTAATGAAAAACTGTTTTTT
TRBD1,TRBJ1-6,TRBV5-1,few,CASSLGTEYSPLHF,TGCGCCAGCAGCCTCGGGACAGAGTATTCACCCCTCCACTTT
.,TRBJ1-1,TRBV28,.,CASSQYTEAFF,TGTGCCAGCAGTCAATACACTGAAGCTTTCTTT
.,TRBJ1-1,TRBV27,.,CASRNQQGNTEAFF,TGTGCCAGCAGAAACCAACAGGGAAACACTGAAGCTTTCTTT
TRBD2,TRBJ2-7,TRBV5-4,.,CASSIPGLAGRYEQYF,TGTGCCAGCAGCATTCCGGGACTAGCGGGGAGGTACGAGCAGTACTTC
TRBD2,TRBJ2-5,TRBV20-1,few,CSASRRAGGMETQYF,TGCAGTGCTAGTAGAAGGGCGGGGGGGATGGAGACCCAGTACTTC
.,TRBJ1-5,TRBV19,once,CASSWTNSNQPQHF,TGTGCCAGTAGTTGGACAAATAGCAATCAGCCCCAGCATTTT
.,TRBJ2-3,TRBV5-1,.,CASSLAGTTTTDTQYF,TGCGCCAGCAGCTTGGCCGGGACAACCACCACAGATACGCAGTATTTT
TRBD1,TRBJ1-2,TRBV19,.,CASRTGVGYTF,TGTGCCAGTAGAACAGGGGTTGGCTACACCTTC
.,TRBJ1-2,TRBV29-1,.,CSVEVTDTDYGYTF,TGCAGCGTTGAAGTAACAGATACCGACTATGGCTACACCTTC
.,TRBJ2-3,TRBV15,.,CATSRDRGALDTQYF,TGTGCCACCAGCAGAGATCGGGGGGCGCTAGATACGCAGTATTTT
.,TRBJ2-3,TRBV29-1,once,CSVERGWGTDTQYF,TGCAGCGTTGAAAGGGGTTGGGGCACAGATACGCAGTATTTT
.,TRBJ2-1,TRBV29-1,.,CSGLARRPQFF,TGCAGCGGGCTAGCGCGGCGTCCACAGTTCTTC
.,TRBJ2-5,TRBV11-3,.,CASSLGPGETQYF,TGTGCCAGCAGCTTAGGGCCTGGTGAGACCCAGTACTTC
TRBD2,TRBJ2-5,TRBV10-2,.,CASGTLAGGPRETQYF,TGCGCCAGCGGTACTCTAGCGGGGGGGCCGCGTGAGACCCAGTACTTC
.,TRBJ1-1,TRBV11-2,.,CASKGLQRMNTEAFF,TGTGCCAGCAAGGGACTACAGCGAATGAACACTGAAGCTTTCTTT
.,TRBJ1-2,TRBV28,once,CASSLALDGYTF,TGTGCCAGCAGTTTAGCGCTGGATGGCTACACCTTC
TRBD2,TRBJ2-7,TRBV4-1,.,CASSQDFQRDYEQYF,TGCGCCAGCAGCCAAGATTTCCAGCGGGACTACGAGCAGTACTTC
TRBD2,TRBJ2-3,TRBV3-1/TRBV3-2,.,CASSQPSGKFPSTDTQYF,TGTGCCAGCAGCCAACCTAGCGGGAAGTTTCCTAGCACAGATACGCAGTATTTT
.,TRBJ1-1,TRBV10-3,few,CAISVSGNTEAFF,TGTGCCATCAGTGTATCCGGGAACACTGAAGCTTTCTTT
TRBD1,TRBJ1-2,TRBV10-3,.,CAISETGVDGYTF,TGTGCCATCAGTGAGACAGGGGTTGATGGCTACACCTTC
.,TRBJ2-1,TRBV9,.,CASSVGVSAYNEQFF,TGTGCCAGCAGCGTAGGGGTTAGCGCGTACAATGAGCAGTTCTTC
TRBD1,TRBJ2-2,TRBV9,.,CASSEDRTATGELFF,TGTGCCAGCAGCGAGGACAGGACGGCCACCGGGGAGCTGTTTTTT
TRBD1,TRBJ1-2,TRBV7-9,.,CASSLEDWTGKAGYTF,TGTGCCAGCAGCTTAGAGGACTGGACAGGGAAGGCTGGCTACACCTTC
.,TRBJ2-1,TRBV5-5,.,CASTLYNEQFF,TGTGCCAGCACACTTTACAATGAGCAGTTCTTC
.,TRBJ1-4,TRBV4-3,.,CASSQDFLAGEEKLFF,TGCGCCAGCAGCCAAGATTTCCTGGCAGGGGAGGAAAAACTGTTTTTT
.,TRBJ2-7,TRBV2,once,CASSADSPVGEQYF,TGTGCCAGCAGTGCGGACTCCCCCGTGGGCGAGCAGTACTTC
.,TRBJ2-1,TRBV27,.,CASSLAGFSYNEQFF,TGTGCCAGCAGTTTGGCGGGTTTCTCATACAATGAGCAGTTCTTC
TRBD1,TRBJ2-1,TRBV4-1,.,CASSQVSRDRAYNEQFF,TGCGCCAGCAGCCAAGTATCCCGGGACAGAGCCTACAATGAGCAGTTCTTC
TRBD1,TRBJ1-6,TRBV6-5,once,CASSWERQGNSPLHF,TGTGCCAGCAGTTGGGAACGACAGGGCAATTCACCCCTCCACTTT
TRBD1,TRBJ1-4,TRBV10-2,.,CASRGQGNEKLFF,TGCGCCAGCAGAGGACAGGGTAATGAAAAACTGTTTTTT
TRBD2,TRBJ2-1,TRBV5-4,.,CASSLPHSGSDEQFF,TGTGCCAGCAGCTTGCCCCACAGCGGGAGTGATGAGCAGTTCTTC
TRBD2,TRBJ2-5,TRBV7-2,.,CASSLNRGGQETQYF,TGTGCCAGCAGCTTAAACCGGGGGGGCCAAGAGACCCAGTACTTC
.,TRBJ2-5,TRBV11-2,once,CASSPGSVMETQYF,TGTGCCAGCAGCCCCGGGTCCGTTATGGAGACCCAGTACTTC
TRBD2,TRBJ2-1,TRBV15,once,CATSRDLARDYYNEQFF,TGTGCCACCAGCAGGGATCTAGCGAGGGACTACTACAATGAGCAGTTCTTC
TRBD1,TRBJ2-1,TRBV4-2,.,CASSQVTGAPSYNEQFF,TGTGCCAGCAGCCAAGTTACAGGGGCCCCCTCCTACAATGAGCAGTTCTTC
.,TRBJ1-2,TRBV19,.,CASSMEPFTGNYGYTF,TGTGCCAGTAGTATGGAACCCTTTACAGGGAACTATGGCTACACCTTC
.,TRBJ2-7,TRBV11-2,.,CASSPLQYEGSYEQYF,TGTGCCAGCAGCCCACTCCAGTACGAGGGATCCTACGAGCAGTACTTC
TRBD2,TRBJ2-1,TRBV5-4,.,CASSYDLRGGYNEQFF,TGTGCCAGCAGCTACGACCTGCGCGGGGGATACAATGAGCAGTTCTTC
.,TRBJ1-2,TRBV18,once,CASSPGNRVGSGYTF,TGTGCCAGCTCACCTGGAAACAGGGTTGGTAGTGGCTACACCTTC
TRBD1,TRBJ2-7,TRBV29-1,.,CSVERTGSYEQYF,TGCAGCGTTGAAAGGACAGGCTCCTACGAGCAGTACTTC
.,TRBJ1-4,TRBV7-9,.,CASSSSRAATNEKLFF,TGTGCCAGCAGCTCATCCAGGGCCGCAACTAATGAAAAACTGTTTTTT
.,TRBJ2-2,TRBV28,once,CASSFQANTGELFF,TGTGCCAGCAGCTTCCAGGCGAACACCGGGGAGCTGTTTTTT
.,TRBJ1-2,TRBV7-9,.,CASSLLGRRKSNYGYTF,TGTGCCAGCAGCTTATTGGGGAGAAGGAAATCTAACTATGGCTACACCTTC
TRBD1,TRBJ2-1,TRBV7-2,.,CASSLQQGAYVGQFF,TGTGCCAGCAGCTTACAGCAGGGGGCCTATGTAGGGCAGTTCTTC
TRBD2,TRBJ2-7,TRBV29-1,.,CSVSTSGRPSYEQYF,TGCAGCGTCTCGACTAGCGGGAGGCCCTCCTACGAGCAGTACTTC
.,TRBJ2-1,TRBV7-9,once,CASSVALAKNEQFF,TGTGCCAGCAGCGTTGCACTAGCAAAGAATGAGCAGTTCTTC
.,TRBJ2-5,TRBV3-1/TRBV3-2,once,CASRRQETQETQYF,TGTGCCAGCAGGAGACAGGAGACACAAGAGACCCAGTACTTC